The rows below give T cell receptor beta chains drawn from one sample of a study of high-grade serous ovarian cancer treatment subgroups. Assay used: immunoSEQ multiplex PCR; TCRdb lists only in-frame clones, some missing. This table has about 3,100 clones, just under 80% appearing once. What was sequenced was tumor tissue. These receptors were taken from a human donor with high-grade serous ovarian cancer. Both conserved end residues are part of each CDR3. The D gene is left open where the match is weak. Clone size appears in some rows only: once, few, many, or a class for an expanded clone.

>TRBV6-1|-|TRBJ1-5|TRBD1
TGTGCCAGCAGTGCGATAGTCCCGGGACAGGTTTATAGCAATCAGCCCCAGCATTTT
CASSAIVPGQVYSNQPQHF
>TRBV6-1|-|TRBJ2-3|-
TGTGCCAGCAGTGGGGGGTTTGGGGCAGGATCTAAAGATACGCAGTATTTT
CASSGGFGAGSKDTQYF
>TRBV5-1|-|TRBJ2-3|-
TGCGCCAGCAGATCCGCAGGGACTAGCACAGATACGCAGTATTTT
CASRSAGTSTDTQYF
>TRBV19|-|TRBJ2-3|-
TGTGCCAGCGACAAAGCACACACGACGGGGACAGATACGCAGTATTTT
CASDKAHTTGTDTQYF
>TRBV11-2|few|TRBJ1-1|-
TGTGCCAGCAGCTTAGAAAGAAACACTGAAGCTTTCTTT
CASSLERNTEAFF
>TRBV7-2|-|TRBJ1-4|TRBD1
TGTGCCAGCGCGTTAAATACTGGGACAGTGGGTGAAAAACTGTTTTTT
CASALNTGTVGEKLFF
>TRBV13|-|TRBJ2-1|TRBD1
TGTGCCAGCAGCTTAGGCGGGACAGGGTGGAGCGGTGAGCAGTTCTTC
CASSLGGTGWSGEQFF
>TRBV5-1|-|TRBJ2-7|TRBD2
TGCGCCAGCAGACATAGCGGGAGCGGGGAAAACGAGCAGTACTTC
CASRHSGSGENEQYF
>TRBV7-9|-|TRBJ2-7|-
TGTGCCAGCAGCTTATCGGGAGTGGGGGAGCAGTACTTC
CASSLSGVGEQYF
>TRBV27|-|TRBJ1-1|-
TGTGTGGCGAACACTGAAGCTTTCTTT
CVANTEAFF
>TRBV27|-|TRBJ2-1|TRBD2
TGTGCCAGCACCATCCACCCCGGGACTAGCTACAATGAGCAGTTCTTC
CASTIHPGTSYNEQFF
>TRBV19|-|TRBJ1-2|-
TGTGCCAGTAGTATTAGGGTCGGATCTTATGGCTACACCTTC
CASSIRVGSYGYTF
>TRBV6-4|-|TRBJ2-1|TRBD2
TGTGCCAGCAGTGACGGGACTAGCGGGGGCAATGAGCAGTTCTTC
CASSDGTSGGNEQFF
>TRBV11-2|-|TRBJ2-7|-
TGTGCCAGCAGCCTGCTTGGGACACATCATACCTACGAGCAGTACTTC
CASSLLGTHHTYEQYF
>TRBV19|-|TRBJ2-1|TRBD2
TGTGCCAGTAAATTTACAGCGGGATTAATTCGTGAGCAGTTCTTC
CASKFTAGLIREQFF
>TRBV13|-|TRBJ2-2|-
TGTGCCAGCAGCTTAGGAGTGGAGAATGGCGGGGAGCTGTTTTTT
CASSLGVENGGELFF
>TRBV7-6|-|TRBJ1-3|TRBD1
TGTGCCAGCAGCACAAATGACGGGACAGGGGTTAACACCATATATTTT
CASSTNDGTGVNTIYF
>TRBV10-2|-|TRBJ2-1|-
TGCGCCAGCAGTGACAGGGCCCGTGGCTACAATGAGCAGTTCTTC
CASSDRARGYNEQFF
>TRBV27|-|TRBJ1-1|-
TGTGCCAGCAGTTTATCTAGGGGAACTGAAGCTTTCTTT
CASSLSRGTEAFF
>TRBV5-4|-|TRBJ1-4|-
TGTGCCAGCAGCCAGGGGACGGTGGATGAAAAACTGTTTTTT
CASSQGTVDEKLFF
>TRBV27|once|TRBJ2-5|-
TGTGCCAGCAGTCGCCGTCCGGGACGGACTCAAGAGGCCCAGTACTTC
CASSRRPGRTQEAQYF
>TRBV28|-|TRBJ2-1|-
TGTGCCAGCACTAGGGCCGGGGGCTCCTACAATGAGCAGTTCTTC
CASTRAGGSYNEQFF
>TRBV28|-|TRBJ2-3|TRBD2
TGTGCCAGCAGCTATAGCGGGATGAGCACAGATACGCAGTATTTT
CASSYSGMSTDTQYF
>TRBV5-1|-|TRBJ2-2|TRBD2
TGCGCCAGCACCCGGTCTAGCGGGAGCGGGACCGGGGAGCTGTTTTTT
CASTRSSGSGTGELFF
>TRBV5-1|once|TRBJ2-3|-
TGCGCCAGCAGCTTGGATTGGCAGGGGGGAGATACGCAGTATTTT
CASSLDWQGGDTQYF
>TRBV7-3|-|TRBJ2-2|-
TGTGCCAGCAGCTTAAGGGCAGAATTATACACCGGGGAGCTGTTTTTT
CASSLRAELYTGELFF
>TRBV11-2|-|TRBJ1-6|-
TGTGCCAGCAGCTTAGGGTCACCCCTCCACTTT
CASSLGSPLHF
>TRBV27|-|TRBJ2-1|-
TGTGCCAGCAGTTTGTGGGACCCTTACAATGAGCAGTTCTTC
CASSLWDPYNEQFF
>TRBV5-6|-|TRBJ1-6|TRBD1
TGTGCCAGCAGCACCGGACAGGGTGGGGGTAATTCACCCCTCCACTTT
CASSTGQGGGNSPLHF
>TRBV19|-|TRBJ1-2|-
TGTGCCAGTAGTATCGGGAAAAGTACGGTTGTCTATGGCTACACCTTC
CASSIGKSTVVYGYTF
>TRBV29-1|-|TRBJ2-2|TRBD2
TGCAGCGTTGTCCTCCTTAAACCCGGGACTACGAACACCGGGGAGCTGTTTTTT
CSVVLLKPGTTNTGELFF
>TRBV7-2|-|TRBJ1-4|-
TGTGCCAGCAGCTCGGACCTTGCCCCCACCGGTGAAAAACTGTTTTTT
CASSSDLAPTGEKLFF
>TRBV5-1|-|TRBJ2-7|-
TGCGCCAGCAGCTTGGCCCCGACTAGGAAGGGGGAGCAGTACTTC
CASSLAPTRKGEQYF
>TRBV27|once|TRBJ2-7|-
TGTGCCAGCAGGCCAAGGACTCTCCTTCTTTCCTACGAGCAGTACTTC
CASRPRTLLLSYEQYF
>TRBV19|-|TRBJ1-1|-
TGTGCCAGTAGTATAGAACATTCGGGCACTGAAGCTTTCTTT
CASSIEHSGTEAFF